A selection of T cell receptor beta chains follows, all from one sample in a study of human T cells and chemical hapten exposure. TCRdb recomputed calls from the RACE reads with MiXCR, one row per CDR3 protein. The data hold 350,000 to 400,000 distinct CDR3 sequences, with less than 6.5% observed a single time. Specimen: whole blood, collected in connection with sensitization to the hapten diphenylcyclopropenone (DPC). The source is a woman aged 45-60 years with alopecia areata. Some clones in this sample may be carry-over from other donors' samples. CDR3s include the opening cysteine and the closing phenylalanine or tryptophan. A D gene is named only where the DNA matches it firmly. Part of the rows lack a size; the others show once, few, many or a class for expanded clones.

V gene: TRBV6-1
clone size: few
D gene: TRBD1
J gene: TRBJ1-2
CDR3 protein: CASTGTGVANYGYTF
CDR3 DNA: TGTGCCAGCACGGGGACAGGGGTAGCCAACTATGGCTACACCTTC

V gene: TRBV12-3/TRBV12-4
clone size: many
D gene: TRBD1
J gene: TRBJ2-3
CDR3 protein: CASSADRSTDTQYF
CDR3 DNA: TGTGCCAGCAGTGCGGACAGGAGCACAGATACGCAGTATTTT

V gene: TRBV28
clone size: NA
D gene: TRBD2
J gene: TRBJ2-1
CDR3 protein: CASSFRGGLADANEQFF
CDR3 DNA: TGTGCCAGCAGTTTTCGGGGGGGACTAGCAGACGCCAATGAGCAGTTCTTC

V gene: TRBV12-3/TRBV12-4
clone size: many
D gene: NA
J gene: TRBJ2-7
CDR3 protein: CASSLGANYEQYF
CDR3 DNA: TGTGCCAGCAGTTTAGGAGCTAACTACGAGCAGTACTTC

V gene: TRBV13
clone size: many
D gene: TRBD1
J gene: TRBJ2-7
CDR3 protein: CASSSGQGGTYEQYF
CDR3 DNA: TGTGCCAGCAGCTCCGGACAGGGGGGGACCTACGAGCAGTACTTC

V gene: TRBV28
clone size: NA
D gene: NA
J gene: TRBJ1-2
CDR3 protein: CASGPGGSNYGYTF
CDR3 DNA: TGTGCCAGCGGTCCCGGAGGGTCTAACTATGGCTACACCTTC

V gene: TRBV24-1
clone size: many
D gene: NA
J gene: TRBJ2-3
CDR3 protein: CATSDTRTADTQYF
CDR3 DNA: TGTGCCACCAGTGATACCCGGACGGCAGATACGCAGTATTTT

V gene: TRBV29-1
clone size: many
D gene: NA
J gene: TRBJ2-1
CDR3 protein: CSVEGTREEQFF
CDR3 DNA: TGCAGCGTTGAAGGGACTCGTGAGGAGCAGTTCTTC

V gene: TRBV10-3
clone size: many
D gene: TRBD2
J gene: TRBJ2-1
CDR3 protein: CAISDSTGGNEQFF
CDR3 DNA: TGTGCCATCAGTGATAGTACGGGGGGGAATGAGCAGTTCTTC

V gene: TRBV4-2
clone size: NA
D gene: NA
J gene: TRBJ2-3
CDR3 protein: CASSHPDSPPDTQYF
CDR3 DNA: TGTGCCAGCAGCCACCCCGACAGCCCACCAGATACGCAGTATTTT

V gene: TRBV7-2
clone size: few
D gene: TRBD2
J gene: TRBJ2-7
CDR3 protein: CASSYISSGRVGEQYF
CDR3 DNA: TGTGCCAGCAGCTATATCTCTAGCGGGAGGGTAGGAGAGCAGTACTTC

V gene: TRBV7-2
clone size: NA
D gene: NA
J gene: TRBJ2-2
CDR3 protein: CASPQGRNTGELFF
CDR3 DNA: TGTGCCAGCCCCCAGGGACGAAACACCGGGGAGCTGTTTTTT

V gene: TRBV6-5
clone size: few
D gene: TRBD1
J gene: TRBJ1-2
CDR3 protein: CASSSGGPVYGYTF
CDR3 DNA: TGTGCCAGCAGTTCAGGGGGCCCTGTCTATGGCTACACCTTC